The T cell receptor (beta chain) described here comes from a study of blood T cells in healthy people across ages. A second PCR, run for 7 to 11 cycles, used a sample-barcoded 5' primer plus a J-beta primer mix. TCRdb analysed the 5' RACE reads with MiXCR anew, one entry per CDR3 protein. The repertoire holds 380,000 or so distinct CDR3 sequences, with about 49% as singletons. The CDR3 spans 16 residues. Per the germline V gene, CDR1 is SGHDN and CDR2 is FVKESK. Sequences were obtained from blood. The chain combines TRBV14 with TRBJ2-4; 9 bases are shared with TRBD1. The DNA end is a closer match to TRBJ2-7, so the J assignment may be wrong. This TCR came from a man in his fifties or sixties in good health. The CDR3: CASSQDFGTGTYEQYF. CDR3 sequence (DNA): TGTGCCAGCAGCCAAGATTTCGGGACAGGGACCTACGAGCAGTACTTC.